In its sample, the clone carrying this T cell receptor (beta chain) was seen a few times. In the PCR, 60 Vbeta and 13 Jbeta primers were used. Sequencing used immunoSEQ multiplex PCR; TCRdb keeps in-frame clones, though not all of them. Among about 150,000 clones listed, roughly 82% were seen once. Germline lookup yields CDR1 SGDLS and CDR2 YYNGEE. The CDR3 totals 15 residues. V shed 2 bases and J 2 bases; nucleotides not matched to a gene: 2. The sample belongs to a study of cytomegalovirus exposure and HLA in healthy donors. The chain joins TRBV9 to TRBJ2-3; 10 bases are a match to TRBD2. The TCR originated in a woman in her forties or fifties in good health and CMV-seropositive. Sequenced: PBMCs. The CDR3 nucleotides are TGTGCCAGCAGCGTTAGCGGGGGGACCACAGATACGCAGTATTTT. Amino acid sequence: CASSVSGGTTDTQYF.